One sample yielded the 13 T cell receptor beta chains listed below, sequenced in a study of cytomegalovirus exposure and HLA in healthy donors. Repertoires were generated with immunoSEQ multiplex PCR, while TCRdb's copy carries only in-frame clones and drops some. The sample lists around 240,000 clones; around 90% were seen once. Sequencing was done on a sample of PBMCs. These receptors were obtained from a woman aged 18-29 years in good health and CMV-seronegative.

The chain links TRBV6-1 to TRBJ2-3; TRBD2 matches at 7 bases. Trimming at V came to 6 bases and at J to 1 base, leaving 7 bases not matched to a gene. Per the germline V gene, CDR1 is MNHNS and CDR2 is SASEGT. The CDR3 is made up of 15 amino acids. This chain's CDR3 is CASRRAGPGTDTQYF. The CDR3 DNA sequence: TGTGCCAGCAGACGAGCGGGGCCCGGCACAGATACGCAGTATTTT.

The CDR3 nucleotides are TGTGCCAGCACCCCCCCCGGGGGGGACCAAGAGACCCAGTACTTC. It codes for CASTPPGGDQETQYF. V gene TRBV5-4 combines with J gene TRBJ2-5; 8 bases map to TRBD2. The junction had 7 bases not matched to a gene; V was cut back by 6 bases and J by 0 bases. The CDR3 is made up of 15 amino acids. Germline V gene lookup returns CDR1 SGHNT and CDR2 YYREEE (reference sequence).

The CDR3 spells CASSLFAGDYGYTF. The CDR3 DNA sequence: TGTGCCAGCAGTTTATTTGCAGGGGACTATGGCTACACCTTC. The gene calls are TRBV28 and TRBJ1-2, with D possibly matching TRBD1 (6 bases). Trimming shortened V by 1 base and J by 3 bases, and 9 bases separated the two germline ends. Germline lookup yields CDR1 MDHEN and CDR2 SYDVKM. The CDR3 is 14 residues long.

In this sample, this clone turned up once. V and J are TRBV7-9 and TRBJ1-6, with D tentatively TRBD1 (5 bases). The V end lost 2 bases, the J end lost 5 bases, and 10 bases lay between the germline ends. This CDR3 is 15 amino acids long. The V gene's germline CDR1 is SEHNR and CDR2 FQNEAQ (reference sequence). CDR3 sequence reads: CASSLMDTNNSPLHF. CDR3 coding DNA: TGTGCCAGCAGCTTAATGGACACCAATAATTCACCCCTCCACTTT.

Written as DNA, the CDR3 is TGTGCCAGCAGCCTAGGCGGGACCGTCTACGAGCAGTACTTC. Amino acids: CASSLGGTVYEQYF. J is TRBJ2-7 and V is TRBV27; a possible D gene is TRBD2 (6 bases). This CDR3 comprises 14 residues. V shed 6 bases and J shed 3 bases, with 15 bases lying between them. CDR1 is MNHEY and CDR2 is SMNVEV in the germline V gene (reference sequence).

Written as DNA, the CDR3 is TGTGCCAGCACCTCACAGGGGGCGCGGGGCGATGAGCAGTTCTTC. It is translated as CASTSQGARGDEQFF. The rearrangement joins TRBV2 to TRBJ2-1; 9 bases match TRBD1. V dropped 7 bases and J dropped 8; count of bases not matched to a gene: 12. CDR3 length equals 15 residues. CDR1 SNHLY and CDR2 FYNNEI come from the germline V gene.

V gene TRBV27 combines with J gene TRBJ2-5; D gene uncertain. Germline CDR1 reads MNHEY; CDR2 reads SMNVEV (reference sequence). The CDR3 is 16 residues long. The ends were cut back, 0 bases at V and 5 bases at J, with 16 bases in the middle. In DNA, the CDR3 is TGTGCCAGCAGTTTATCGCTTGAGGTCTTGCGGGAGACCCAGTACTTC. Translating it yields CASSLSLEVLRETQYF.

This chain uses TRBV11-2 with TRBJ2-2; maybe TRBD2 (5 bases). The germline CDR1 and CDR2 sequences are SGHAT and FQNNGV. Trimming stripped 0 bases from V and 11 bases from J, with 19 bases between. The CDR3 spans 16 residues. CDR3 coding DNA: TGTGCCAGCAGCTTAGAAGCGGAGCTATACTGGAGAGAGCTGTTTTTT. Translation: CASSLEAELYWRELFF. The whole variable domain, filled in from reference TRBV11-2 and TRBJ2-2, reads EAGVAQSPRYKIIEKRQSVAFWCNPISGHATLYWYQQILGQGPKLLIQFQNNGVVDDSQLPKDRFSAERLKGVDSTLKIQPAKLEDSAVYLCASSLEAELYWRELFFGEGSRLTVL.

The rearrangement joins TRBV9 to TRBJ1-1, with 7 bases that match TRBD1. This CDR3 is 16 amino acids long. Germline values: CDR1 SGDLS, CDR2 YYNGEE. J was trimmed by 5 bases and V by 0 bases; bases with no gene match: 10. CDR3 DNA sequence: TGTGCCAGCAGCGTAGGGGTGGAGGGGGCGCGGACTGAAGCTTTCTTT. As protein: CASSVGVEGARTEAFF.

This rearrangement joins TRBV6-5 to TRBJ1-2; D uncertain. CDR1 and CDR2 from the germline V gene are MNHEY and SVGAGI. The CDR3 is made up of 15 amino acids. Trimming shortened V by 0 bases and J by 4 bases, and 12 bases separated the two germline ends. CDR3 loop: CASSYSSEGGYGYTF. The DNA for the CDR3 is TGTGCCAGCAGTTACTCTTCAGAGGGCGGCTATGGCTACACCTTC.

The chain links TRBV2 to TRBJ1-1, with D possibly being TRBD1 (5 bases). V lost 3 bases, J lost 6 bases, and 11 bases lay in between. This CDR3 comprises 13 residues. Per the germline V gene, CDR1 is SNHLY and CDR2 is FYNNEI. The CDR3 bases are TGTGCCAGCAGTGAGGGGGGGGTCCCTGAAGCTTTCTTT. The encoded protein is CASSEGGVPEAFF.

CDR3 region: CASSHPGGDQPQHF. In DNA form, the CDR3 reads TGCGCCAGCAGCCATCCAGGGGGCGATCAGCCCCAGCATTTT. The chain carries TRBV4-1 and TRBJ1-5, with 8 bases identical to TRBD1. CDR1 is MGHRA, CDR2 YSYEKL, per germline. V shed 3 bases and J 5 bases; nucleotides not matched to a gene: 3. CDR3 length equals 14 residues.

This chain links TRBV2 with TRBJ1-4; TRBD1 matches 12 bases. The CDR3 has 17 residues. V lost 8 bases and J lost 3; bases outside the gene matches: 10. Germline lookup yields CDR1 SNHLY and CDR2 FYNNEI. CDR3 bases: TGTGCCAGCTATAAGGGACAGGGGGCGAGGTCTAATGAAAAACTGTTTTTT. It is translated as CASYKGQGARSNEKLFF. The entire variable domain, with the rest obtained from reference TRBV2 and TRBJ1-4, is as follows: EPEVTQTPSHQVTQMGQEVILRCVPISNHLYFYWYRQILGQKVEFLVSFYNNEISEKSEIFDDQFSVERPDGSNFTLKIRSTKLEDSAMYFCASYKGQGARSNEKLFFGSGTQLSVL.